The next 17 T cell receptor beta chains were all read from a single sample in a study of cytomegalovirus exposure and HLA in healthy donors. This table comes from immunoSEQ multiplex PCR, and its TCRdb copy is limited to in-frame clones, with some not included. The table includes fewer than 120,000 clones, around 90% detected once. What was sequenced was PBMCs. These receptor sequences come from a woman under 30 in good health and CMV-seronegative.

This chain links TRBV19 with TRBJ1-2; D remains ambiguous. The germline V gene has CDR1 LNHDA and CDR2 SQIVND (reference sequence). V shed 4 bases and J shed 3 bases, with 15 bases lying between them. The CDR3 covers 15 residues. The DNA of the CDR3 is TGTGCCAGTAGTAGCCCAGGTTTACCCGACTATGGCTACACCTTC. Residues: CASSSPGLPDYGYTF.

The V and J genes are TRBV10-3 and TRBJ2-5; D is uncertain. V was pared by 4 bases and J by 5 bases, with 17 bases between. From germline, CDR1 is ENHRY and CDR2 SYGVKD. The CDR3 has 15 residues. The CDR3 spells CAISASTSVEETQYF. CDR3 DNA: TGTGCCATCAGTGCGTCGACGAGCGTTGAGGAGACCCAGTACTTC.

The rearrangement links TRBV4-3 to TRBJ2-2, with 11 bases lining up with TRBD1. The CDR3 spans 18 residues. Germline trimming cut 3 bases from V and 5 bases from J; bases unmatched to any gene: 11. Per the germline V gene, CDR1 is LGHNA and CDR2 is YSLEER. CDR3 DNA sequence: TGCGCCAGCAGCCATCTACCTCCGGACAGGGGGCGAACCGGGGAGCTGTTTTTT. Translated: CASSHLPPDRGRTGELFF.

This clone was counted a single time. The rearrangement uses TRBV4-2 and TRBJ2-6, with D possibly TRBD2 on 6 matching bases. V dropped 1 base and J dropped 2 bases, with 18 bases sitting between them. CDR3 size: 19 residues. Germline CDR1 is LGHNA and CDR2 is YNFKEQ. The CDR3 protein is CASSQGEVGGYAGANVLTF. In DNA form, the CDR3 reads TGTGCCAGCAGCCAAGGCGAGGTGGGGGGTTACGCTGGGGCCAACGTCCTGACTTTC.

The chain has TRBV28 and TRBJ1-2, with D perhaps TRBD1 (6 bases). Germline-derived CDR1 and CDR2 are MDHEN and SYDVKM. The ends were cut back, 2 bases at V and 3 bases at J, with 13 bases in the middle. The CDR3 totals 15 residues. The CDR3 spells CASSLGQGPHYGYTF. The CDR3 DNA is TGTGCCAGCAGTTTAGGGCAGGGGCCTCACTATGGCTACACCTTC.

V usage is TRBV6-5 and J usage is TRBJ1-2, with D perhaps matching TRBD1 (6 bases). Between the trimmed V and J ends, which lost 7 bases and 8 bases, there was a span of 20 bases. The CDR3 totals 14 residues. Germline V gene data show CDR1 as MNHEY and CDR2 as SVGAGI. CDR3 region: CASIHREGEKGYTF. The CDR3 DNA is TGTGCCAGCATCCACCGGGAGGGGGAAAAAGGCTACACCTTC.

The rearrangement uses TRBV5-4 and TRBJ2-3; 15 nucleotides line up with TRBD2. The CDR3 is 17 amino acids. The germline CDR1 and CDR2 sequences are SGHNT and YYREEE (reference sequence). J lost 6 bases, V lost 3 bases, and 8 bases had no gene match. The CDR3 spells CASSSAAGTSGRDTQYF. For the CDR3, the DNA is TGTGCCAGCAGCTCAGCGGCCGGGACTAGCGGGAGGGATACGCAGTATTTT.

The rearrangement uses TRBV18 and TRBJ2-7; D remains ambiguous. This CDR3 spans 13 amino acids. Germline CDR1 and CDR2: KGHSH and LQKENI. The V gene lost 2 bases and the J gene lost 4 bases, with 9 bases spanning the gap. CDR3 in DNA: TGTGCCAGCTCACCAGGAGAGCGTTACGAGCAGTACTTC. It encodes CASSPGERYEQYF.

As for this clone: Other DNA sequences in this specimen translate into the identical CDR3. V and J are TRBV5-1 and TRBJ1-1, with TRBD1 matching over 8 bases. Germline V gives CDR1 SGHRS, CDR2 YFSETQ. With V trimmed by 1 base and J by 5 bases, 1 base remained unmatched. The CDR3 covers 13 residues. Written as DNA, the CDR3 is TGCGCCAGCAGCTTGACAGGGGGGACTGAAGCTTTCTTT. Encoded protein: CASSLTGGTEAFF. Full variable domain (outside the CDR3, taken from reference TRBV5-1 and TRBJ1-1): KAGVTQTPRYLIKTRGQQVTLSCSPISGHRSVSWYQQTPGQGLQFLFEYFSETQRNKGNFPGRFSGRQFSNSRSEMNVSTLELGDSALYLCASSLTGGTEAFFGQGTRLTVV.

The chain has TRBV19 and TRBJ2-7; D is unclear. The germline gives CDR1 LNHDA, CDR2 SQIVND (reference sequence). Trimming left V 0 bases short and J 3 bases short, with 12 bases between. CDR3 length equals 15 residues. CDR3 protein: CASSIDTTPFYEQYF. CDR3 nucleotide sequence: TGTGCCAGTAGTATAGATACGACACCTTTCTACGAGCAGTACTTC.

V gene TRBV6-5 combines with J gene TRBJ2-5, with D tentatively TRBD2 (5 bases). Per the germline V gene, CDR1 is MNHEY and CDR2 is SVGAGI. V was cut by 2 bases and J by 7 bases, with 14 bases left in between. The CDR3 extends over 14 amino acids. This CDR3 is CASSYAPGGLTQYF. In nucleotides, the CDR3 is TGTGCCAGCAGTTACGCACCGGGCGGGTTGACCCAGTACTTC.

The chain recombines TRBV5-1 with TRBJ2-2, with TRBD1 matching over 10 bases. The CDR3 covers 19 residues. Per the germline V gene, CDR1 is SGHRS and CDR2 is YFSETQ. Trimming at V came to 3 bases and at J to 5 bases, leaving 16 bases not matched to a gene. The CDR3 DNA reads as TGCGCCAGCAGCTGGAAAATGGGACAGGGGAAGTTTGAGACCGGGGAGCTGTTTTTT. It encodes CASSWKMGQGKFETGELFF. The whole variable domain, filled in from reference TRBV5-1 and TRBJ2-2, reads KAGVTQTPRYLIKTRGQQVTLSCSPISGHRSVSWYQQTPGQGLQFLFEYFSETQRNKGNFPGRFSGRQFSNSRSEMNVSTLELGDSALYLCASSWKMGQGKFETGELFFGEGSRLTVL.

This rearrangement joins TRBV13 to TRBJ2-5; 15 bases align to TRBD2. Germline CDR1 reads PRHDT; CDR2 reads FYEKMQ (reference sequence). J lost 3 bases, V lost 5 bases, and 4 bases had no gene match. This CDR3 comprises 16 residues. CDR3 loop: CASSPRTSGREETQYF. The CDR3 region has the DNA TGTGCCAGCAGCCCTCGGACTAGCGGGAGGGAAGAGACCCAGTACTTC.

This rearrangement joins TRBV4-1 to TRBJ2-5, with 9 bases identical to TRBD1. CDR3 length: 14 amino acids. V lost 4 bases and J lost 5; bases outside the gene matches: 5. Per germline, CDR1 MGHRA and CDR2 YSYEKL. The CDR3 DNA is TGCGCCAGCAGCCCCCTAGGACAGGGGGAGACCCAGTACTTC. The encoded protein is CASSPLGQGETQYF.

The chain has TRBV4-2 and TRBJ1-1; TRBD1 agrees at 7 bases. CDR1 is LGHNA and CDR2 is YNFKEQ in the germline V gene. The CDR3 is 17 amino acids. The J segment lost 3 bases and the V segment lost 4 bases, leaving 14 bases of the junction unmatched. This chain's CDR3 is CASSPSPFQGVHTEAFF. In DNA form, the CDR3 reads TGTGCCAGCAGCCCAAGCCCGTTTCAGGGGGTGCACACTGAAGCTTTCTTT.

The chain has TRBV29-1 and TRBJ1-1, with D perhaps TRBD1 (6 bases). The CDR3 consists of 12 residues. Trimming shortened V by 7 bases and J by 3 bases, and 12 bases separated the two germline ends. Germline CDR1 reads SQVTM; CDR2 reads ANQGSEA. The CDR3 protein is CSAWTVYTEAFF. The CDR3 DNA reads TGCAGCGCCTGGACAGTATACACTGAAGCTTTCTTT.

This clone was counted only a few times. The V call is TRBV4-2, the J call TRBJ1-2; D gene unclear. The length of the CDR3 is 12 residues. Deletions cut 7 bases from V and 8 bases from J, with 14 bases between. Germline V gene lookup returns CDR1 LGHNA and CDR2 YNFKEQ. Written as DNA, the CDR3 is TGTGCCAGCAACTCTGATGGGCAGGGCTACACCTTC. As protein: CASNSDGQGYTF.